Here is one TCR beta chain with its context. This specimen belongs to a study of blood T cell repertoires in COVID-19. Across the study: The origin of the acute and convalescent COVID-19 samples was the United States, Italy and Spain.

The CDR3 has 18 residues. Participants, roughly 18 to 100 years old, spanned about two dozen US areas. Researchers sorted participants into cohorts using their self-reported clinical history. How the authors handled the data: It was from reference gene primer amplification that nucleated cell counts were estimated. The table came from immunoSEQ multiplex PCR; TCRdb's copy has only in-frame clones and leaves some out. V and J calls and clone size are as listed in that table; D and trimming were resolved from the DNA. The sample lists around 390,000 clones; 87% were seen once. Sequenced material: PBMCs or T cells enriched from blood (not recorded which). The sequence was collected from a woman between 50 and 59 years old who had recovered from COVID-19. This sequence joins TRBV21-1 and TRBJ1-5; the D call of TRBD1 is as the table states it, not checked on the DNA. TRBV21-1 counts as a pseudogene. CDR3: CASSIKGQGLCYDQPQHF. CDR3 nucleotides: TGTGCCAGCAGCATAAAAGGACAGGGGTTATGTTACGATCAGCCCCAGCATTTT.